The 21 T cell receptor beta chains given below trace back to one sample, sequenced in a study of blood T cells in healthy people across ages. For the second PCR, which ran for roughly 6 to 11 cycles, a sample-barcoded 5' primer and a J-beta primer mix were used. In TCRdb, the 5' RACE reads were re-called with MiXCR into one record per CDR3 protein. The sample includes about 2 million distinct CDR3 sequences, 49% seen only once; the top ten take over 2%. The sequenced material came from blood. The receptors come from a woman in her thirties or forties in good health.

This clonotype was recorded a few times. The CDR3 DNA reads as TGTGCCAGCAGCCCCATGGGTTCCTACAGGGGTAACATTCAGTACTTC. Its translation is CASSPMGSYRGNIQYF. The gene calls are TRBV7-2 and TRBJ2-7; 7 bases fit TRBD1. Gene TRBJ2-4 matches the end of the DNA better, so the J call may be wrong. This CDR3 has 16 residues. Germline CDR1 is SGHTA and CDR2 is FQGNSA.

This sequence joins TRBV28 and TRBJ2-7; D not certain. With 2 bases removed from V and 1 base from J, the gap between germline ends came to 12 bases. CDR1 and CDR2 (germline): MDHEN, SYDVKM. The CDR3 extends over 15 amino acids. The CDR3 region is CASSLGQVTSYEQYF. DNA for the CDR3: TGTGCCAGCAGTTTAGGGCAGGTTACGTCCTACGAGCAGTACTTC.

In its sample, this clonotype was seen a few times. This chain links TRBV4-3 with TRBJ1-2; D might be TRBD1 (5 bases). This CDR3 has 17 amino acids. CDR1 is LGHNA, CDR2 YSLEER, per germline. V gave up 0 bases and J gave up 2 bases, with 16 bases separating them. Here the CDR3 reads CASSQDLTGFRNYGYTF. CDR3 nucleotides: TGCGCCAGCAGCCAAGATCTAACAGGCTTTAGAAACTATGGCTACACCTTC.

The gene calls are TRBV18 and TRBJ2-4; 13 bases are a match to TRBD2. The J call may be mistaken, given a closer DNA end match to TRBJ2-7. Germline V gene data show CDR1 as KGHSH and CDR2 as LQKENI. CDR3 length equals 17 residues. The CDR3 spells CASPSLAGGLGSYEQYF. In nucleotides, the CDR3 is TGTGCCAGCCCATCACTAGCGGGGGGGCTTGGGAGCTACGAGCAGTACTTC.

With regard to this clonotype: One base away lies a much larger clone, so this may be a sequencing read error. The rearrangement links TRBV7-9 to TRBJ1-2, with unresolved D. The CDR3 has 13 amino acids. Germline CDR1 SEHNR, CDR2 FQNEAQ (reference sequence). The CDR3, as DNA: TGTGCCAGAAGCTTAGAGGCAAACTATGGCTACACCTTC. This translates into CARSLEANYGYTF.

A remark on this clonotype: Mismatch with germline at one junction end may stem from a read error. The chain employs TRBV4-1 and TRBJ1-4, with D possibly TRBD1 on 6 matching bases. Germline V CDR1 and CDR2: MGHRA, YSYEKL. This CDR3 contains 19 residues. The CDR3 loop is CASSQDLMLLGRGNGKLFF. CDR3 bases: TGCGCCAGCAGCCAAGATTTAATGTTGTTGGGCAGGGGAAATGGAAAACTGTTTTTT.

This clonotype has only a few counts. The V and J genes are TRBV7-2 and TRBJ2-6; 12 nucleotides align to TRBD1. V gave up 0 bases and J gave up 2 bases; unmatched junction bases: 5. This CDR3 region has 19 residues. Per the germline V gene, CDR1 is SGHTA and CDR2 is FQGNSA. DNA for the CDR3: TGTGCCAGCAGCTTAGCGCTGGGACAGGGGGCTACTGGGGCCAACGTCCTGACTTTC. This codes for CASSLALGQGATGANVLTF. Variable domain in full (rest from reference TRBV7-2 and TRBJ2-6): GAGVSQSPSNKVTEKGKDVELRCDPISGHTALYWYRQSLGQGLEFLIYFQGNSAPDKSGLPSDRFSAERTGGSVSTLTIQRTQQEDSAVYLCASSLALGQGATGANVLTFGAGSRLTVL.

The chain carries TRBV5-1 and TRBJ2-3; D is unclear. CDR3 length equals 17 residues. CDR1 is SGHRS and CDR2 is YFSETQ in the germline V gene. Trimming took 0 bases from V and 3 from J, leaving 17 bases between them. Written as DNA, the CDR3 is TGCGCCAGCAGCTTGGCCAAGTCGGTTGCTCTAACAGATACGCAGTATTTT. Encoded protein: CASSLAKSVALTDTQYF.

This clonotype was seen a handful of times. The junction shows a germline mismatch at one end, possibly a read error. The chain combines TRBV2 with TRBJ2-5; D ambiguous. The CDR3 extends over 13 amino acids. Germline lookup yields CDR1 SNHLY and CDR2 FYNNEI. The CDR3 region is CAIVTMDQETQYF. The CDR3 DNA reads as TGTGCCATCGTGACCATGGACCAGGAGACCCAGTACTTC.

The rearrangement uses TRBV3-1 and TRBJ1-2, with 7 bases that match TRBD1. From germline, CDR1 is LGHDT and CDR2 YNNKEL (reference sequence). Trimming cost V 4 bases and J 5 bases; bases outside gene matches: 7. The CDR3 sequence is 14 residues long. CDR3: CASSPGTEHYGYTF. The CDR3 DNA is TGTGCCAGCAGCCCTGGGACAGAACATTATGGCTACACCTTC.

This clonotype was seen a few times. The rearrangement links TRBV14 to TRBJ2-7, with D maybe TRBD2 (6 bases). V lost 1 base and J lost 1, with 11 bases in between. The CDR3 runs to 15 residues. The germline gives CDR1 SGHDN, CDR2 FVKESK. CDR3 bases: TGTGCCAGCAGCCAAGGTAATCTAGCGTCCTACGAGCAGTACTTC. Protein: CASSQGNLASYEQYF.

This clonotype was observed a few times. The chain has TRBV15 and TRBJ2-1, with 11 bases fitting TRBD2. This CDR3 has 14 amino acids. The V and J ends lost 5 bases and 5 bases, in that order; junction bases with no gene match: 2. Germline V lookup: CDR1 LNHNV, CDR2 YYDKDF (reference sequence). CDR3 nucleotide sequence: TGTGCCACCAGCCTACTAGCGGGGGACAATGAGCAGTTCTTC. Translating gives CATSLLAGDNEQFF.

The genes are TRBV4-3 and TRBJ1-1; D is undetermined. The CDR3 runs to 15 residues. With 4 bases removed from V and 6 bases from J, the gap between germline ends came to 18 bases. Germline assignment: CDR1 LGHNA and CDR2 YSLEER. The CDR3 nucleotides are TGCGCCAGCAGCCTTTGGGGAGGGTCTGGGGCTGAAGCTTTCTTT. Translated, it gives CASSLWGGSGAEAFF.

This clonotype was picked up a small number of times. The rearrangement joins TRBV27 to TRBJ2-5; unclear D gene. CDR1 is MNHEY and CDR2 is SMNVEV in the germline V gene (reference sequence). The CDR3 consists of 15 residues. V dropped 2 bases and J dropped 4 bases, with 14 bases sitting between them. CDR3 DNA: TGTGCCAGCAGTTTAGGAAACTACGAGAGAGAGACCCAGTACTTC. Protein product: CASSLGNYERETQYF.

This clonotype has more than one count but fewer than ten. The chain uses TRBV7-2 and TRBJ2-5; no definite D call. This CDR3 contains 13 residues. The germline V gene has CDR1 SGHTA and CDR2 FQGNSA. The germline V and J ends were trimmed by 4 bases and 5 bases, with 11 bases remaining between them. The CDR3: CASSSDRPETQYF. The DNA for the CDR3 is TGTGCCAGCAGCTCCGACCGTCCCGAGACCCAGTACTTC. Full variable domain (missing parts from reference TRBV7-2 and TRBJ2-5): GAGVSQSPSNKVTEKGKDVELRCDPISGHTALYWYRQSLGQGLEFLIYFQGNSAPDKSGLPSDRFSAERTGGSVSTLTIQRTQQEDSAVYLCASSSDRPETQYFGPGTRLLVL.

The rearrangement uses TRBV4-2 and TRBJ2-3; TRBD1 might be the D (5 bases). Germline CDR1 and CDR2: LGHNA and YNFKEQ. V lost 4 bases to trimming and J lost 4 bases, with 12 bases between them. This CDR3 is built from 14 residues. CDR3 sequence reads: CASSPDFRADTQYF. The CDR3 DNA sequence: TGTGCCAGCAGCCCAGATTTCAGGGCAGATACGCAGTATTTT.

V is TRBV20-1 and J is TRBJ2-3; 8 bases agree with TRBD2. This CDR3 region has 14 residues. Germline CDR1 reads DFQATT; CDR2 reads SNEGSKA (reference sequence). With V trimmed by 5 bases and J by 4 bases, 8 bases remained unmatched. The CDR3 DNA follows: TGCAGTGCTGCCTTCGGGGGGGGCCCAGATACGCAGTATTTT. This sequence encodes CSAAFGGGPDTQYF.

The CDR3 region is CASSRAGLGEQYF. In DNA, the CDR3 is TGTGCCAGCAGCCGTGCCGGACTAGGGGAACAGTACTTC. This chain uses TRBV7-9 with TRBJ2-7; 7 bases line up with TRBD2. The CDR3 loop spans 13 amino acids. The germline V gene has CDR1 SEHNR and CDR2 FQNEAQ (reference sequence). The ends lost 5 bases at V and 10 bases at J; junction bases unmatched: 11. The full variable domain, with the rest looked up from reference TRBV7-9 and TRBJ2-7, is DTGVSQNPRHKITKRGQNVTFRCDPISEHNRLYWYRQTLGQGPEFLTYFQNEAQLEKSRLLSDRFSAERPKGSFSTLEIQRTEQGDSAMYLCASSRAGLGEQYFGPGTRLTVT.

V and J are TRBV7-2 and TRBJ2-1, with 10 bases aligning to TRBD2. The CDR3 sequence is 14 residues long. Germline assignment: CDR1 SGHTA and CDR2 FQGNSA. Unmatched junction bases numbered 4, after V lost 6 bases and J lost 5 bases. CDR3 sequence (DNA): TGTGCCAGCAGGATAGCGGGGGGAGACAATGAGCAGTTCTTC. Translation gives CASRIAGGDNEQFF.

The CDR3 DNA sequence: TGTGCCAGCAGCGACAGGACAGGGGGCTTAGATACGCAGTATTTT. It yields the protein CASSDRTGGLDTQYF. V gene TRBV9 combines with J gene TRBJ2-3; 11 nucleotides line up with TRBD1. Trimming cost V 3 bases and J 5 bases; bases outside gene matches: 5. The CDR3 length is 15 residues. Germline CDR1 is SGDLS and CDR2 is YYNGEE.

This clonotype was detected once. One end of the junction does not line up with germline, which may come from a read error. This chain links TRBV25-1 with TRBJ2-6; possible D gene TRBD1, 5 bases. Looked up from germline, CDR1 is MGHDK and CDR2 is SYGVNS. This CDR3 contains 13 residues. The CDR3 DNA reads as TGTGCCAGCACCAAAGCTGGGGCCGACGTCCTGACTTTC. It yields the protein CASTKAGADVLTF.